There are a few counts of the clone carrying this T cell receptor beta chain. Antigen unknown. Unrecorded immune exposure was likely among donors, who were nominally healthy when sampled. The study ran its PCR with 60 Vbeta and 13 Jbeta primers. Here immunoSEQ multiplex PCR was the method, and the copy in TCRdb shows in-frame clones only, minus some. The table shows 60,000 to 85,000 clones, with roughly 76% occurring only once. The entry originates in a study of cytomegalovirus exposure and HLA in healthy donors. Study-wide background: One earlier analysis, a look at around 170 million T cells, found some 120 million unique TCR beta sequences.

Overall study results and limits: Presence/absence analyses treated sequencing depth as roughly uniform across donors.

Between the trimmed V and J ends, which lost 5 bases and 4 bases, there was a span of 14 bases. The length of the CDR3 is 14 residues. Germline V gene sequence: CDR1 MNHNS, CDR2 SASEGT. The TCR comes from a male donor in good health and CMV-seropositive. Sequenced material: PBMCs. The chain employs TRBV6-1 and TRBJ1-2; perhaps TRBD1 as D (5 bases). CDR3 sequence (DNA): TGTGCCAGCAGTATCGGCAGGGAGGGCTATGGCTACACCTTC. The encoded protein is CASSIGREGYGYTF.